The clone carrying this T cell receptor (beta chain) came up a few times. What it binds is unknown. These data originate in a study of response to subunit inactivated influenza vaccine. Study observations and caveats: Authors suggested each seasonal flu vaccination may recruit only limited numbers of new T cells.

TCRdb analysed the RT-PCR reads with MiXCR anew, one entry per CDR3 protein. The table shows under 200,000 distinct CDR3 sequences, with 11% occurring only once. V lost 1 base to trimming and J lost 4 bases, with 8 bases between them. CDR3 length: 13 amino acids. Germline V gene data show CDR1 as LGHNA and CDR2 as YNFKEQ. The chain employs TRBV4-2 and TRBJ2-7, with D possibly TRBD2 on 5 matching bases. The sequence came from a man aged 50-59 years who received an inactivated influenza vaccine. The source material was non-naive T cells sorted from PBMCs, sampled roughly 45 days after vaccination. This chain's CDR3 is CASSQARGYEQYF. The CDR3, as DNA: TGTGCCAGCAGCCAAGCACGGGGTTACGAGCAGTACTTC.